A single sample gave rise to the 29 T cell receptor beta chains below, sequenced in a study of long-term antiretroviral therapy in people with HIV. A v3.0 immunoSEQ assay was performed at survey level. Using immunoSEQ multiplex PCR, the repertoire was profiled, and TCRdb retains in-frame clones only, with some absent. Among 25,000 to 30,000 clones, roughly 90% were seen once, and the ten largest hold around 4.4%. The sequencing here drew on unsorted PBMCs, taken 0.5 years after starting antiretroviral therapy. These TCRs come from a woman in her late teens or twenties with HIV.

The genes are TRBV6-1 and TRBJ2-7; 12 nucleotides line up with TRBD2. V trimming: 7 bases; J trimming: 7 bases; junction bases outside the gene matches: 2. The CDR3 spans 12 residues. Germline V gene sequence: CDR1 MNHNS, CDR2 SASEGT. The CDR3 sequence is CASTSGRGEQYF. CDR3 sequence (DNA): TGTGCCAGCACTAGCGGGAGGGGAGAGCAGTACTTC.

The rearrangement joins TRBV18 to TRBJ2-7; 11 nucleotides match TRBD2. This CDR3 contains 15 residues. After removal of 4 bases from V and 4 bases from J, the junction contained 6 bases not matched to a gene. Germline values: CDR1 KGHSH, CDR2 LQKENI. The CDR3 DNA reads TGTGCCAGCTCACTTCCGGGACTAGCGGATTACGAGCAGTACTTC. Protein sequence: CASSLPGLADYEQYF.

The chain links TRBV11-2 to TRBJ1-1, with 7 bases fitting TRBD1. Germline V gives CDR1 SGHAT, CDR2 FQNNGV. The CDR3 extends over 14 amino acids. Trimming cost V 5 bases and J 6 bases; bases outside gene matches: 9. CDR3 protein: CASSLTGPQPEAFF. The CDR3 DNA follows: TGTGCCAGCAGCCTGACAGGGCCGCAACCTGAAGCTTTCTTT.

The rearrangement links TRBV6-4 to TRBJ2-3, with TRBD2 matching 9 bases. Trimming took 0 bases from V and 3 from J; bases not matched to a gene: 4. CDR3 length equals 16 residues. Per germline, CDR1 MRHNA and CDR2 SNTAGT. The CDR3 sequence is CASSDSSGSWTDTQYF. The DNA for the CDR3 is TGTGCCAGCAGTGACTCTAGCGGGAGTTGGACAGATACGCAGTATTTT.

This chain uses TRBV9 with TRBJ2-7, with TRBD2 as a possible D gene (5 bases). V gave up 1 base and J gave up 5 bases, with 22 bases separating them. CDR1 is SGDLS, CDR2 YYNGEE, per germline. The CDR3 is made up of 17 amino acids. The CDR3 DNA is TGTGCCAGCAGCGTATGGTTCCTCTGGTCTAGCCGGAACGAGCAGTACTTC. Protein sequence: CASSVWFLWSSRNEQYF. Supplemented by reference TRBV9 and TRBJ2-7, the full variable domain reads DSGVTQTPKHLITATGQRVTLRCSPRSGDLSVYWYQQSLDQGLQFLIQYYNGEERAKGNILERFSAQQFPDLHSELNLSSLELGDSALYFCASSVWFLWSSRNEQYFGPGTRLTVT.

V is TRBV18 and J is TRBJ2-7; no firm D call. Germline CDR1 and CDR2: KGHSH and LQKENI. The V gene lost 6 bases and the J gene lost 3 bases, with 12 bases spanning the gap. The CDR3 spans 13 residues. DNA of the CDR3: TGTGCCAGCTCCCTGGCAGAGCACTACGAGCAGTACTTC. Protein: CASSLAEHYEQYF.

The chain joins TRBV27 to TRBJ2-1; D is undetermined. Trimming stripped 2 bases from V and 2 bases from J, with 10 bases between. Germline assignment: CDR1 MNHEY and CDR2 SMNVEV (reference sequence). The CDR3 is 15 residues long. The CDR3 region is CASSLTESAYNEQFF. In nucleotides, the CDR3 is TGTGCCAGCAGTTTAACGGAGTCAGCCTACAATGAGCAGTTCTTC.

The CDR3 region is CASSQDYLEEETQYF. For the CDR3, the DNA is TGTGCCAGCAGCCAAGATTACCTCGAGGAAGAGACCCAGTACTTC. The chain is built from TRBV14 and TRBJ2-5, with unresolved D. Germline assignment: CDR1 SGHDN and CDR2 FVKESK. Trimming left V 0 bases short and J 3 bases short, with 11 bases between. This CDR3 has 15 residues.

The CDR3 nucleotides are TGTGCCAGCTCACCTTCCACAGGGAACACTGAAGCTTTCTTT. As protein: CASSPSTGNTEAFF. The V call is TRBV18, the J call TRBJ1-1; D may be TRBD1 (5 bases). The CDR3 consists of 14 residues. Trimming removed 3 bases from V and 1 base from J, with 9 bases in between. Per the germline V gene, CDR1 is KGHSH and CDR2 is LQKENI.

The chain has TRBV16 and TRBJ1-2; D unresolved. CDR3 length: 18 amino acids. Germline V gene lookup returns CDR1 KGHSY and CDR2 FQNENV. Trimming took 1 base from V and 6 from J, leaving 24 bases between them. CDR3 residues: CASSQLSKDGSSSHGYTF. In nucleotides, the CDR3 is TGTGCCAGCAGCCAATTAAGTAAGGACGGCAGCTCTTCCCATGGCTACACCTTC.

V gene TRBV7-6 combines with J gene TRBJ2-5; no clear D. The CDR3 is made up of 13 amino acids. The V end lost 5 bases, the J end lost 2 bases, and 9 bases lay between the germline ends. Per the germline V gene, CDR1 is SGHVS and CDR2 is FNYEAQ. The CDR3 sequence is CASSLGQQETQYF. The CDR3 DNA reads TGTGCCAGCAGCCTGGGCCAACAAGAGACCCAGTACTTC.

This CDR3 is CASSFQLAGGVTDTQYF. CDR3 nucleotide sequence: TGTGCCAGCAGCTTTCAACTAGCGGGAGGGGTTACAGATACGCAGTATTTT. This chain uses TRBV7-6 with TRBJ2-3, with TRBD2 matching over 13 bases. V dropped 3 bases and J dropped 3; count of bases not matched to a gene: 6. The germline CDR1 and CDR2 sequences are SGHVS and FNYEAQ. The CDR3 has 17 residues.

J is TRBJ2-2 and V is TRBV9; 10 bases match TRBD1. Germline V CDR1 and CDR2: SGDLS, YYNGEE. This CDR3 has 18 amino acids. V gave up 0 bases and J gave up 7 bases; unmatched junction bases: 12. The DNA of the CDR3 is TGTGCCAGCAGCGTAGGGAGGACGACAGGGGGCAGGATCGGGGAGCTGTTTTTT. This sequence encodes CASSVGRTTGGRIGELFF.

The V and J genes are TRBV5-4 and TRBJ2-2; 12 bases align to TRBD2. This CDR3 comprises 16 residues. V lost 2 bases to trimming and J lost 2 bases; unmatched junction nucleotides: 1. Per germline, CDR1 SGHNT and CDR2 YYREEE (reference sequence). The CDR3 here is CASSFGLAGNTGELFF. The CDR3 nucleotides are TGTGCCAGCAGCTTCGGACTAGCGGGAAACACCGGGGAGCTGTTTTTT.

The chain uses TRBV2 and TRBJ2-5; D call uncertain. The V end was cut by 2 bases, the J end by 5 bases, with 9 bases between. CDR3 length: 13 residues. Per germline, CDR1 SNHLY and CDR2 FYNNEI. CDR3 sequence: CASSEIVGETQYF. The CDR3 coding sequence is TGTGCCAGCAGTGAAATTGTGGGGGAGACCCAGTACTTC.

The chain joins TRBV7-2 to TRBJ2-1; D gene uncertain. Trimming shortened V by 0 bases and J by 2 bases, and 8 bases separated the two germline ends. The germline V gene encodes CDR1 SGHTA and CDR2 FQGNSA. The CDR3 spans 15 residues. In nucleotides, the CDR3 is TGTGCCAGCAGCTTAGCGGGAAGGACCTACAATGAGCAGTTCTTC. Residues: CASSLAGRTYNEQFF.

The rearrangement links TRBV19 to TRBJ2-3, with D tentatively TRBD1 or TRBD2 (6 bases each). CDR1 and CDR2 from the germline V gene are LNHDA and SQIVND (reference sequence). The CDR3 contains 16 residues. The V and J ends lost 5 bases and 2 bases respectively, with 17 bases between them. The DNA of the CDR3 is TGTGCCAGTAGTCTGGGCCTTTGGGGGGCCACAGATACGCAGTATTTT. This codes for CASSLGLWGATDTQYF.

The rearrangement uses TRBV5-1 and TRBJ2-7; D perhaps matches TRBD1 (6 bases). CDR3 length: 14 amino acids. Trimming shortened V by 5 bases and J by 4 bases, and 16 bases separated the two germline ends. Germline V gene lookup returns CDR1 SGHRS and CDR2 YFSETQ. The CDR3 region is CASRLETGSYEQYF. The CDR3 DNA sequence: TGCGCCAGCAGACTGGAAACAGGGTCTTACGAGCAGTACTTC.

The genes are TRBV4-3 and TRBJ2-7, with unresolved D. The CDR3 sequence is 14 residues long. The germline CDR1 and CDR2 sequences are LGHNA and YSLEER. Trimming cost V 0 bases and J 6 bases, with 12 bases left between them. CDR3 coding DNA: TGCGCCAGCAGCCAAGATCTGGGGTTCGGCGAGCAGTACTTC. Its protein product is CASSQDLGFGEQYF.

The CDR3, as DNA: TGTGCCAGCAGTCTTACAGGGTCCTACGAGCAGTACTTC. Protein product: CASSLTGSYEQYF. The rearrangement joins TRBV6-5 to TRBJ2-7; D perhaps matches TRBD1 (6 bases). This CDR3 comprises 13 residues. Trimming shortened V by 5 bases and J by 1 base, and 9 bases separated the two germline ends. Germline V gene data show CDR1 as MNHEY and CDR2 as SVGAGI.

This clone was picked up one time. V and J are TRBV21-1 and TRBJ2-5; the table names TRBD1, a call not compared with the DNA. TRBV21-1 is marked as a pseudogene. The CDR3 runs to 14 residues. The CDR3 DNA reads TGTGCCAGCGCCCCCCAGGGCCGGCAAGAGACCCAGTACTTC. The encoded protein is CASAPQGRQETQYF.

The chain employs TRBV15 and TRBJ2-7, with 8 positions matching TRBD1. The ends lost 1 base at V and 1 base at J; junction bases unmatched: 3. The CDR3 totals 15 residues. Germline V gives CDR1 LNHNV, CDR2 YYDKDF (reference sequence). CDR3: CATSRGTGRSYEQYF. CDR3 in DNA: TGTGCCACCAGCAGAGGGACAGGGAGATCCTACGAGCAGTACTTC.

V usage is TRBV6-5 and J usage is TRBJ1-1, with 7 bases fitting TRBD1. V gave up 6 bases and J gave up 1 base; unmatched junction bases: 2. The CDR3 length is 13 residues. Germline V gene lookup returns CDR1 MNHEY and CDR2 SVGAGI. Written as DNA, the CDR3 is TGTGCCAGCAGGGGGACAGCGAACACTGAAGCTTTCTTT. Its translation: CASRGTANTEAFF.

This clone was counted a single time. The rearrangement uses TRBV7-2 and TRBJ2-7, with 10 positions matching TRBD1. V lost 5 bases to trimming and J lost 4 bases; unmatched junction nucleotides: 11. CDR1 is SGHTA, CDR2 FQGNSA, per germline. CDR3 length equals 16 residues. The DNA of the CDR3 is TGTGCCAGCAGCGAAAAGGGGACAGGGGCGAGGTACGAGCAGTACTTC. It encodes CASSEKGTGARYEQYF.

The chain employs TRBV6-6 and TRBJ2-3, with D tentatively TRBD2 (6 bases). There are 14 residues in the CDR3. Germline V gene lookup returns CDR1 MNHNY and CDR2 SVGAGI (reference sequence). V dropped 4 bases and J dropped 2 bases, with 10 bases sitting between them. CDR3: CASSWDLLTDTQYF. CDR3 nucleotide sequence: TGTGCCAGCAGTTGGGACTTACTCACAGATACGCAGTATTTT.

The chain has TRBV11-1 and TRBJ2-7; D is unresolved. Trimming pared 5 bases from V and 1 base from J, leaving 15 bases between. This CDR3 has 15 amino acids. From germline, CDR1 is SGHAT and CDR2 FQDESV (reference sequence). In DNA, the CDR3 is TGTGCCAGCAGCCAAAACTTAGGAACTTCCTACGAGCAGTACTTC. Translating it yields CASSQNLGTSYEQYF.

This clone showed up just a few times. CDR3 protein: CASSVTGNSYEQYF. CDR3 nucleotide sequence: TGTGCCAGCAGCGTGACAGGGAACTCCTACGAGCAGTACTTC. V and J are TRBV5-4 and TRBJ2-7; 7 bases are shared with TRBD1. Germline V CDR1 and CDR2: SGHNT, YYREEE (reference sequence). The CDR3 length is 14 residues. J gave up 0 bases and V 4 bases, and 4 bases lay outside the gene matches.

Turning to this clone: The same CDR3 also results from other DNA sequences found in this sample. The rearrangement links TRBV4-3 to TRBJ2-7; D may correspond to TRBD1 or TRBD2 (5 bases each). CDR1 is LGHNA, CDR2 YSLEER, per germline. V lost 0 bases, J lost 0 bases, and 9 bases lay in between. CDR3 length: 15 amino acids. In DNA, the CDR3 is TGCGCCAGCAGCCAAGAGGGGACGGGCTCCTACGAGCAGTACTTC. It yields the protein CASSQEGTGSYEQYF.

This clone was recorded only once. The gene calls are TRBV19 and TRBJ2-7, with 10 bases aligning to TRBD1. The germline V gene has CDR1 LNHDA and CDR2 SQIVND (reference sequence). V lost 5 bases, J lost 6 bases, and 16 bases stayed unmatched. CDR3 length: 17 amino acids. This CDR3 reads CASSLSSGTGALGEQYF. CDR3 sequence (DNA): TGTGCCAGTAGTCTGAGTTCCGGGACAGGGGCATTGGGCGAGCAGTACTTC.